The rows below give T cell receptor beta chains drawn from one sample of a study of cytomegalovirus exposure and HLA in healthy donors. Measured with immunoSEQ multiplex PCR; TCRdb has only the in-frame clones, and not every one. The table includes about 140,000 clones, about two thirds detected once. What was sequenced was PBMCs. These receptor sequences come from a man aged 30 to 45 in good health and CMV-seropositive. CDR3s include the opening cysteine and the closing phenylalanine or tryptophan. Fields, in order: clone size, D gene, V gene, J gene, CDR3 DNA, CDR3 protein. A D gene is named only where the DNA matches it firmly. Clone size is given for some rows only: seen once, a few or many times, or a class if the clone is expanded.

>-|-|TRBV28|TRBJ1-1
TGTGCCACGGGACACCGCACTGAAGCTTTCTTT
CATGHRTEAFF
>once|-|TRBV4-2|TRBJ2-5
TGTGCCAGCAGCCAAGTTGGGGGCAGGGAGACCCAGTACTTC
CASSQVGGRETQYF
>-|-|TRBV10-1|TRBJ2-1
TGCGCCAGCAGTGAAAGGGGTTGGAATGAGCAGTTCTTC
CASSERGWNEQFF
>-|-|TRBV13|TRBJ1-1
TGTGCCAGCAGCTTAGGACAGTCCCCTGAAGCTTTCTTT
CASSLGQSPEAFF
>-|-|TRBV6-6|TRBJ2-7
TGTGCCAGCAGATTTGGACAGAAAATCTCCTACGAGCAGTACTTC
CASRFGQKISYEQYF
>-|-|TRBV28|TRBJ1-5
TGTGCCAGCAGTTTTGGGCGGGCCGGTAGCAATCAGCCCCAGCATTTT
CASSFGRAGSNQPQHF
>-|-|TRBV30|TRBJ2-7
TGTGCCTGGAGTGGGTCGGGGTACGAGCAGTACTTC
CAWSGSGYEQYF
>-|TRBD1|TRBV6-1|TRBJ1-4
TGTGCCAGCAGTGAGAGGGGGCGCGATGAAAAACTGTTTTTT
CASSERGRDEKLFF
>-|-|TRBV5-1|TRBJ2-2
TGCGCCAGCAGGGGAGGACAGGCGAACACCGGGGAGCTGTTTTTT
CASRGGQANTGELFF
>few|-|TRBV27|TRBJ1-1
TGTGCCAGCAGTTTTACAGGGAACACTGAAGCTTTCTTT
CASSFTGNTEAFF
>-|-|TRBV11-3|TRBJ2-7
TGTGCCAGCAGCTTGGCGTTTACAGGACAGAGACCCTACGAGCAGTACTTC
CASSLAFTGQRPYEQYF
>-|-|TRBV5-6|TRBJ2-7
TGTGCCAGCAGCTTGGGATCGGGGGTAGGGTCCTACGAGCAGTACTTC
CASSLGSGVGSYEQYF
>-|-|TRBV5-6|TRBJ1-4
TGTGCCAGCAGCTTGGCCCGGACAGATGTTGTAGGAAAACTGTTTTTT
CASSLARTDVVGKLFF
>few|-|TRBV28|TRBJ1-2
TGTGCCAGCATGACAGGTCGTGACTCCTATGGCTACACCTTC
CASMTGRDSYGYTF
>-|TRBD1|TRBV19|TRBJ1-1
TGTGCCAGTCTCCCGGACAGGGCGATGAACACTGAAGCTTTCTTT
CASLPDRAMNTEAFF
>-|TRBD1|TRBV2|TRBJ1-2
TGTGCCAGCAGCTTACCGGAACAGGGGGCTCCCGGCTACACCTTC
CASSLPEQGAPGYTF
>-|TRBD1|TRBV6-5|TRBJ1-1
TGTGCCAGCACCGGACAGGGTGATTACACTGAAGCTTTCTTT
CASTGQGDYTEAFF
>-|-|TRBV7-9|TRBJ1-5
TGTGCCAGCAGCTTAGTTGGGGTGGGAGGGGACCAGCCCCAGCATTTT
CASSLVGVGGDQPQHF
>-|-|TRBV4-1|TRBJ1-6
TGCGCCAGCAGCCAATACTTTTGGGAACAGGCTGTATATAATTCACCCCTCCACTTT
CASSQYFWEQAVYNSPLHF
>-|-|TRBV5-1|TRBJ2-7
TGCGCCAGCAGCCCGCTAGCGAGCTACTCCTACGAGCAGTACTTC
CASSPLASYSYEQYF
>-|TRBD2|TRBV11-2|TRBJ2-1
TGTGCCAGCAGCTCTGCTAGCGGGAAATTCCACAATGAGCAGTTCTTC
CASSSASGKFHNEQFF
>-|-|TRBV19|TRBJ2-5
TGTGCCAGCGCTCCAGGGGGGTCGCAAGAGACCCAGTACTTC
CASAPGGSQETQYF
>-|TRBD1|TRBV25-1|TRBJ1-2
TGTGCCAGCAGTGAATCCCCCGGGACAGGGGATTATGGCTACACCTTC
CASSESPGTGDYGYTF
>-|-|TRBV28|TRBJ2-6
TGTGCCAGTGACAGCTCTGGGGCCAACGTCCTGACTTTC
CASDSSGANVLTF
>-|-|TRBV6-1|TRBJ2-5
TGTGCCAGCAGTGAAGGGAGAGGTACTCTTGAGACCCAGTACTTC
CASSEGRGTLETQYF
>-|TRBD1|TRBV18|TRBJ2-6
TGTGCCAGCTCACCACAACAGGGGGCCAGCTCTGGGGCCAACGTCCTGACTTTC
CASSPQQGASSGANVLTF
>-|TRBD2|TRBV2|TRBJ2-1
TGTGCCAGCAGTCCCCTGACTAGCAGGGTCAATGAGCAGTTCTTC
CASSPLTSRVNEQFF
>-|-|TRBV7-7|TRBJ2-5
TGTGCTAGCAGCGGACAGTTTAGAGAGACCCAGTACTTC
CASSGQFRETQYF
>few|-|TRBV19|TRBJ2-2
TGTGCCAGTAGTATGTGGGGGGAAAAGGGCGGGGAGCTGTTTTTT
CASSMWGEKGGELFF
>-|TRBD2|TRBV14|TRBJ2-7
TGTGCCAGCAGCCATAGCGGGAGTACTTACGAGCAGTACTTC
CASSHSGSTYEQYF